Each of the 20 T cell receptor beta chains below was sequenced from the same sample in a study of somatic mutations in cytotoxic T cells in rheumatoid arthritis (dated by TCRdb to about 2017). Libraries were constructed by the immunoSEQ multiplex PCR assay. TCRdb provides this immuneACCESS table in a form limited to in-frame rearrangements. Some clones are lacking; in checked studies, under half of them reflect an unresolved V gene, and why the rest are absent is not known. This sample lists approximately 30,000 clones; 75% to 90% were detected once. Just under 8.5% of the sample goes to the ten largest clones. The specimen was CD8+ T cells sorted from blood. These receptors all stem from an adult with rheumatoid arthritis.

This clone has a single count. The chain uses TRBV6-5 and TRBJ2-7, with 9 nucleotides matching TRBD1. The ends lost 6 bases at V and 1 base at J; junction bases unmatched: 4. Germline loops: CDR1 MNHEY, CDR2 SVGAGI. The CDR3 totals 14 residues. The CDR3 DNA reads as TGTGCCAGCAGCGCCGGGACAGGGTCCTACGAGCAGTACTTC. It specifies CASSAGTGSYEQYF.

This chain connects TRBV6-5 to TRBJ2-5, with D tentatively TRBD1 or TRBD2 (6 bases each). This CDR3 region has 14 residues. The V end lost 0 bases, the J end lost 5 bases, and 10 bases lay between the germline ends. Germline V gene sequence: CDR1 MNHEY, CDR2 SVGAGI. In DNA form, the CDR3 reads TGTGCCAGCAGTTACTCCCTAGGGGGGGAGACCCAGTACTTC. This encodes CASSYSLGGETQYF.

The CDR3 reads CASSQVGVGSTYEQYF. The CDR3 coding sequence is TGCGCCAGCAGCCAAGTAGGCGTGGGGTCAACCTACGAGCAGTACTTC. The V gene is TRBV4-1, the J gene TRBJ2-7; D is uncertain. V lost 1 base to trimming and J lost 2 bases, with 15 bases between them. Per the germline V gene, CDR1 is MGHRA and CDR2 is YSYEKL. The CDR3 totals 16 residues.

The chain couples TRBV6-4 to TRBJ1-1; no definite D call. The germline V gene has CDR1 MRHNA and CDR2 SNTAGT. V was clipped by 4 bases and J by 1 base, with 7 bases between them. This CDR3 has 13 amino acids. This CDR3 reads CASSVFENTEAFF. The CDR3 nucleotides are TGTGCCAGCAGTGTTTTCGAGAACACTGAAGCTTTCTTT.

V and J are TRBV11-2 and TRBJ2-1; TRBD2 matches at 8 bases. The CDR3 is made up of 16 amino acids. V shed 1 base and J 3 bases; nucleotides not matched to a gene: 5. Per the germline V gene, CDR1 is SGHAT and CDR2 is FQNNGV. The CDR3 bases are TGTGCCAGCAGCTTAGCCAGTAGCGGGGACTACAATGAGCAGTTCTTC. Translation gives CASSLASSGDYNEQFF.

The gene calls are TRBV2 and TRBJ2-1; 8 nucleotides line up with TRBD2. This CDR3 spans 15 amino acids. CDR1 and CDR2 from the germline V gene are SNHLY and FYNNEI. V dropped 8 bases and J dropped 0; count of bases not matched to a gene: 6. Here the CDR3 DNA reads TGTGCCAGCCGCTCACGGGGGGGCTCCTACAATGAGCAGTTCTTC. Amino acid sequence: CASRSRGGSYNEQFF. The full variable domain, rest sourced from reference TRBV2 and TRBJ2-1, is EPEVTQTPSHQVTQMGQEVILRCVPISNHLYFYWYRQILGQKVEFLVSFYNNEISEKSEIFDDQFSVERPDGSNFTLKIRSTKLEDSAMYFCASRSRGGSYNEQFFGPGTRLTVL.

This sequence joins TRBV7-6 and TRBJ1-2, with D possibly matching TRBD1 (6 bases). The ends were cut back, 5 bases at V and 3 bases at J, with 10 bases in the middle. This CDR3 is built from 13 residues. Germline CDR1 is SGHVS and CDR2 is FNYEAQ. The CDR3 DNA reads TGTGCCAGCAGCGGGGGGGCTGACTATGGCTACACCTTC. This translates into CASSGGADYGYTF.

The chain employs TRBV7-9 and TRBJ1-1, with D possibly being TRBD1 (6 bases). Trimming removed 5 bases from V and 1 base from J, with 8 bases in between. This CDR3 contains 13 residues. Germline V lookup: CDR1 SEHNR, CDR2 FQNEAQ (reference sequence). In DNA, the CDR3 is TGTGCCAGCAGCATCAGGGGGAACACTGAAGCTTTCTTT. Its translation: CASSIRGNTEAFF. The variable domain in full, with the rest retrieved from reference TRBV7-9 and TRBJ1-1, is DTGVSQNPRHKITKRGQNVTFRCDPISEHNRLYWYRQTLGQGPEFLTYFQNEAQLEKSRLLSDRFSAERPKGSFSTLEIQRTEQGDSAMYLCASSIRGNTEAFFGQGTRLTVV.

The sample holds a few counts of this clone. The chain combines TRBV7-9 with TRBJ1-2; D is perhaps TRBD1 (5 bases). V was cut by 11 bases and J by 7 bases, with 8 bases left in between. The V gene's germline CDR1 is SEHNR and CDR2 FQNEAQ (reference sequence). This CDR3 region has 9 residues. The CDR3 is CAGGVGYTF. In DNA, the CDR3 is TGTGCCGGAGGGGTTGGCTACACCTTC.

V is TRBV5-8 and J is TRBJ1-2; the D is unclear. With 4 bases removed from V and 4 bases from J, the gap between germline ends came to 14 bases. In germline, CDR1 is SGHTS, CDR2 YDEGEE. The CDR3 sequence is 14 residues long. CDR3 in amino acids: CASSRYTAGYGYTF. The CDR3 DNA sequence: TGTGCCAGCAGCCGTTACACAGCGGGCTATGGCTACACCTTC.

With regard to this clone: At one boundary the junction diverges from the germline segment, which might be a read error. V and J are TRBV7-7 and TRBJ2-1; TRBD2 agrees at 7 bases. The germline CDR1 and CDR2 sequences are SSHAT and FNYEAQ (reference sequence). CDR3 length equals 13 residues. The CDR3: CASSWGTNNEQFF. CDR3 nucleotides: TGTGCTAGCAGCTGGGGGACTAACAATGAGCAGTTCTTC.

The DNA for the CDR3 is TGTGCCAGTATGTCCAGGAACACTGAAGCTTTCTTT. As protein: CASMSRNTEAFF. This chain connects TRBV19 to TRBJ1-1; D unclear. CDR1 LNHDA and CDR2 SQIVND come from the germline V gene (reference sequence). The CDR3 sequence is 12 residues long. V lost 7 bases and J lost 1, with 7 bases in between.

V gene TRBV4-1 combines with J gene TRBJ2-7; D is perhaps TRBD1 (6 bases). Between the trimmed V and J ends, which lost 1 base and 4 bases, there was a span of 17 bases. This CDR3 contains 16 residues. Germline CDR1 is MGHRA and CDR2 is YSYEKL. This CDR3 reads CASSQAPGTIVYEQYF. The CDR3 bases are TGCGCCAGCAGCCAAGCCCCCGGGACAATCGTGTACGAGCAGTACTTC.

The chain is built from TRBV6-1 and TRBJ2-3; 9 nucleotides agree with TRBD2. Trimming at V came to 7 bases and at J to 6 bases, leaving 11 bases not matched to a gene. Germline-derived CDR1 and CDR2 are MNHNS and SASEGT. This CDR3 has 15 amino acids. DNA for the CDR3: TGTGCCAGCATTAAGATAGCGGGGGTGGTGGATACGCAGTATTTT. This encodes CASIKIAGVVDTQYF.

This rearrangement joins TRBV2 to TRBJ2-3, with 7 bases aligning to TRBD2. CDR1 and CDR2 (germline): SNHLY, FYNNEI. V shed 1 base and J 4 bases; nucleotides not matched to a gene: 2. The CDR3 is made up of 14 amino acids. The CDR3 region is CASSEGLAADTQYF. The CDR3 nucleotides read TGTGCCAGCAGTGAAGGACTAGCCGCAGATACGCAGTATTTT.

V and J are TRBV4-1 and TRBJ1-5; the D is unclear. V gave up 0 bases and J gave up 6 bases, with 9 bases separating them. Germline V gene data show CDR1 as MGHRA and CDR2 as YSYEKL. This CDR3 has 14 amino acids. CDR3 sequence: CASSQDSFPQPQHF. CDR3 coding DNA: TGCGCCAGCAGCCAAGATTCGTTCCCTCAGCCCCAGCATTTT.

J is TRBJ1-2 and V is TRBV28; D not resolved. The CDR3 totals 12 residues. The germline CDR1 and CDR2 sequences are MDHEN and SYDVKM. The V end was cut by 3 bases, the J end by 6 bases, with 8 bases between. As DNA, the CDR3 is TGTGCCAGCAGTTTTGGGGTGGATGGCTACACCTTC. Translated: CASSFGVDGYTF.

The V gene is TRBV4-1, the J gene TRBJ2-7; D gene uncertain. Germline-derived CDR1 and CDR2 are MGHRA and YSYEKL. V lost 3 bases, J lost 4 bases, and 10 bases lay in between. The CDR3 is made up of 13 amino acids. The CDR3 loop is CASSQESTYEQYF. CDR3 nucleotide sequence: TGCGCCAGCAGCCAGGAATCGACTTACGAGCAGTACTTC.

The chain links TRBV6-5 to TRBJ2-3; D remains unclear. V was cut by 5 bases and J by 2 bases, with 8 bases left in between. The CDR3 runs to 13 residues. Germline values: CDR1 MNHEY, CDR2 SVGAGI. Here the CDR3 reads CASSLTFTDTQYF. DNA of the CDR3: TGTGCCAGCAGTCTGACTTTCACAGATACGCAGTATTTT.

The rearrangement links TRBV2 to TRBJ2-7; possible D gene TRBD1, 5 bases. The CDR3 sequence is 14 residues long. Germline CDR1 and CDR2: SNHLY and FYNNEI. Trimming stripped 3 bases from V and 9 bases from J, with 18 bases between. The CDR3 DNA reads TGTGCCAGCAGTGACGACAGCCTTACTCTTGGGCAGTACTTC. Amino acids: CASSDDSLTLGQYF.